This entry lists 14 T cell receptor beta chains sequenced from one sample in a study of cytomegalovirus exposure and HLA in healthy donors. PCR was performed using 60 Vbeta and 13 Jbeta primers. Repertoires were generated with immunoSEQ multiplex PCR, while TCRdb's copy carries only in-frame clones and drops some. The repertoire consists of roughly 240,000 clones, with more than 75% occurring once and the leading ten covering roughly 5%. The source material was PBMCs. The receptors derive from a woman between 35 and 50 years old in good health and CMV-seropositive.

Remarks on this clone: The same CDR3 can be traced to other DNA sequences in this sample. The rearrangement links TRBV30 to TRBJ1-1, with no clear D. The CDR3 consists of 13 residues. V shed 1 base and J shed 0 bases, with 6 bases lying between them. The V gene's germline CDR1 is GTSNPN and CDR2 SVGIG (reference sequence). DNA of the CDR3: TGTGCCTGGAGTGGGCAGATGAACACTGAAGCTTTCTTT. It translates to CAWSGQMNTEAFF.

J is TRBJ2-3 and V is TRBV7-2; 9 positions agree with TRBD1. Germline assignment: CDR1 SGHTA and CDR2 FQGNSA. V was pared by 0 bases and J by 1 base, with 5 bases of the junction left unmatched. The CDR3 length is 17 residues. CDR3 protein: CASSLANRGLGTDTQYF. In nucleotides, the CDR3 is TGTGCCAGCAGCTTAGCGAACAGGGGGCTGGGCACAGATACGCAGTATTTT.

Comment on this clone: Other DNA sequences within the sample encode an identical CDR3. J is TRBJ1-1 and V is TRBV18, with D hard to call. Germline CDR1 reads KGHSH; CDR2 reads LQKENI. V lost 3 bases and J 1 base, leaving 6 bases between the germline ends. The CDR3 has 13 amino acids. DNA for the CDR3: TGTGCCAGCTCACCTGCAGGGAACACTGAAGCTTTCTTT. Translating it yields CASSPAGNTEAFF.

The chain recombines TRBV5-6 with TRBJ1-6, with 11 bases aligning to TRBD1. The germline gives CDR1 SGHDT, CDR2 YYEEEE. V shed 4 bases and J 9 bases; nucleotides not matched to a gene: 3. The CDR3 sequence is 14 residues long. This chain's CDR3 is CASSTGQGASPLHF. Here the CDR3 DNA reads TGTGCCAGCAGCACAGGACAGGGGGCTTCACCCCTCCACTTT.

This clone was observed a few times. The chain couples TRBV7-8 to TRBJ1-1; TRBD1 might be the D (5 bases). The germline V gene encodes CDR1 SGHVS and CDR2 FQNEAQ. The V end was cut by 1 base, the J end by 3 bases, with 15 bases between. This CDR3 is built from 16 residues. The CDR3 protein is CASSLEAGGRDTEAFF. CDR3 DNA sequence: TGTGCCAGCAGCTTAGAAGCCGGGGGACGGGACACTGAAGCTTTCTTT.

This clone showed up just a few times. The V and J genes are TRBV18 and TRBJ1-2; maybe TRBD1 (6 bases). V shed 1 base and J shed 4 bases, with 13 bases lying between them. Per germline, CDR1 KGHSH and CDR2 LQKENI. This CDR3 region has 15 residues. CDR3 bases: TGTGCCAGCTCACCACAGAATACAGGGACCTATGGCTACACCTTC. Translation gives CASSPQNTGTYGYTF.

This clone was detected only a few times. V gene TRBV25-1 combines with J gene TRBJ1-2; possibly TRBD1 for D (5 bases). V lost 6 bases and J 2 bases, leaving 13 bases between the germline ends. Germline V gene sequence: CDR1 MGHDK, CDR2 SYGVNS. This CDR3 has 14 amino acids. In DNA form, the CDR3 reads TGTGCCAGCAGAGGAGGGGCCACCAACTATGGCTACACCTTC. The encoded protein is CASRGGATNYGYTF.

About this clone itself: Compared with germline, one end of the junction differs, possibly owing to a read error. The chain has TRBV7-9 and TRBJ1-5; D remains unclear. Germline-derived CDR1 and CDR2 are SEHNR and FQNEAQ (reference sequence). The CDR3 loop spans 14 amino acids. The CDR3 bases are TGTTCCAGCAGCCCCGACATCAGCAATCAGCCCCAGCATTTT. Translated: CSSSPDISNQPQHF.

The rearrangement links TRBV4-3 to TRBJ1-2, with D tentatively TRBD1 (5 bases). Trimming took 4 bases from V and 6 from J, leaving 18 bases between them. The length of the CDR3 is 15 residues. The germline V gene has CDR1 LGHNA and CDR2 YSLEER. This CDR3 reads CASSPGMGGLHGYTF. DNA of the CDR3: TGCGCCAGCAGCCCCGGGATGGGGGGACTCCATGGCTACACCTTC.

The chain is built from TRBV5-1 and TRBJ2-2; TRBD1 aligns across 7 bases. The CDR3 length is 16 residues. Germline V gene sequence: CDR1 SGHRS, CDR2 YFSETQ. With 6 bases clipped from V and 5 bases from J, the junction kept 13 bases outside the gene matches. CDR3 sequence: CASMNPGGRNTGELFF. In DNA, the CDR3 is TGCGCCAGCATGAATCCAGGGGGAAGGAATACCGGGGAGCTGTTTTTT. The whole variable domain, remainder taken from reference TRBV5-1 and TRBJ2-2, is KAGVTQTPRYLIKTRGQQVTLSCSPISGHRSVSWYQQTPGQGLQFLFEYFSETQRNKGNFPGRFSGRQFSNSRSEMNVSTLELGDSALYLCASMNPGGRNTGELFFGEGSRLTVL.

V and J are TRBV6-1 and TRBJ2-7; TRBD1 matches 8 bases. The CDR3 consists of 14 residues. From germline, CDR1 is MNHNS and CDR2 SASEGT. V shed 7 bases, J shed 2 bases, and the junction held 7 bases outside the gene matches. The CDR3 bases are TGTGCCAGCATTCCTGGGACAGGAACCTACGAGCAGTACTTC. Protein sequence: CASIPGTGTYEQYF.

The gene calls are TRBV28 and TRBJ2-6, with D possibly matching TRBD2 (5 bases). There are 16 residues in the CDR3. Per the germline V gene, CDR1 is MDHEN and CDR2 is SYDVKM. Trimming took 5 bases from V and 2 from J, leaving 13 bases between them. The CDR3 DNA is TGTGCCAGCAGTCATAAGGAGAGGGCTGGGGCCAACGTCCTGACTTTC. Translated: CASSHKERAGANVLTF.

The rearrangement joins TRBV9 to TRBJ2-3, with a possible D match to TRBD1 (6 bases). The germline V gene has CDR1 SGDLS and CDR2 YYNGEE. The CDR3 spans 17 residues. The V end lost 4 bases, the J end lost 1 base, and 19 bases lay between the germline ends. The CDR3 loop reads CASSPPAGDVGTDTQYF. CDR3 bases: TGTGCCAGCAGCCCCCCAGCAGGGGATGTTGGCACAGATACGCAGTATTTT.

The chain employs TRBV5-4 and TRBJ2-3; possibly TRBD1 for D (5 bases). This CDR3 has 14 residues. Trimming cost V 3 bases and J 1 base, with 9 bases left between them. Germline CDR1 is SGHNT and CDR2 is YYREEE (reference sequence). The CDR3 spells CASSSQGGTDTQYF. Written as DNA, the CDR3 is TGTGCCAGCAGCTCTCAAGGGGGCACAGATACGCAGTATTTT.